The 10 T cell receptor beta chains given below trace back to one sample, sequenced in a study of human T cells and chemical hapten exposure. MiXCR, applied by TCRdb to the RACE reads, yields one record per CDR3 protein. The sample shows approximately 80,000 distinct CDR3 sequences, approximately 8% of them seen only once. Time point noted: patch test 1, 2 weeks after DPC sensitization. Treatment: therapeutic diphenylcyclopropenone sensitization with weekly scalp DPC. The sample consisted of whole blood, taken in connection with sensitization to the hapten diphenylcyclopropenone (DPC). The receptors stem from a woman aged 30 to 39 with alopecia areata. Some clones in this sample may be carry-over from other donors' samples.

The sample holds many counts of this clonotype. The V and J genes are TRBV29-1 and TRBJ1-1; 9 positions match TRBD1. V was clipped by 4 bases and J by 6 bases; unmatched bases: 12. The CDR3 extends over 15 amino acids. Per the germline V gene, CDR1 is SQVTM and CDR2 is ANQGSEA. The CDR3 is CSVGHTGGVIAEAFF. The CDR3 nucleotides read TGCAGCGTTGGGCATACAGGGGGCGTAATAGCTGAAGCTTTCTTT.

In its sample, this clonotype was seen many times. This chain uses TRBV5-1 with TRBJ1-1, with D possibly being TRBD1 (6 bases). Germline V lookup: CDR1 SGHRS, CDR2 YFSETQ. The CDR3 covers 15 residues. The V end was cut by 0 bases, the J end by 4 bases, with 13 bases between. The CDR3 bases are TGCGCCAGCAGCTTGGAAGGGGGAAGAGGCACTGAAGCTTTCTTT. Protein: CASSLEGGRGTEAFF.

In this sample, this clonotype turned up many times. The chain joins TRBV20-1 to TRBJ2-7; perhaps TRBD1 as D (6 bases). Trimming removed 1 base from V and 4 bases from J, with 23 bases in between. The germline gives CDR1 DFQATT, CDR2 SNEGSKA (reference sequence). The CDR3 has 17 amino acids. The CDR3 DNA reads as TGCAGTGCTAGAGTTCCGGGACATCGGACCGGGTTATACGAGCAGTACTTC. Translation gives CSARVPGHRTGLYEQYF.

A note on this clonotype: At one of its ends the junction is not consistent with the germline gene, which may arise from a read error. The CDR3 loop reads CASSKQGRDYEQYF. CDR3 nucleotides: TGTGCCAGCAGTAAGCAGGGCAGGGACTACGAGCAGTACTTC. V usage is TRBV19 and J usage is TRBJ2-7, with a possible D match to TRBD1 (5 bases). This CDR3 contains 14 residues. Germline assignment: CDR1 LNHDA and CDR2 SQIVND (reference sequence).

This chain uses TRBV6-2 or TRBV6-3 with TRBJ1-5; D possibly corresponds to TRBD1 (5 bases). Germline CDR1 and CDR2: MNHEY and SVGEGT. V was pared by 7 bases and J by 4 bases, with 20 bases between. This CDR3 comprises 16 residues. CDR3 nucleotides: TGTGCCAGCACCAGAGGGGCAGGGACTTTGAATCAGCCCCAGCATTTT. Translated, it gives CASTRGAGTLNQPQHF.

As regards this clonotype: This may be a read error: a much more frequent sequence differs by one nucleotide. The DNA for the CDR3 is TGTGTCAGCAGCTTAAGGGGAACTAATGAAAAACTGTTTTTT. Translated: CVSSLRGTNEKLFF. The rearrangement links TRBV7-9 to TRBJ1-4; D possibly corresponds to TRBD1 (5 bases). Germline V lookup: CDR1 SEHNR, CDR2 FQNEAQ (reference sequence). The CDR3 has 14 residues.

The chain links TRBV2 to TRBJ1-1, with D possibly TRBD1 on 5 matching bases. Germline V CDR1 and CDR2: SNHLY, FYNNEI. With 3 bases removed from V and 7 bases from J, the gap between germline ends came to 9 bases. The CDR3 is made up of 12 amino acids. CDR3 in amino acids: CASSEWGSEAFF. CDR3 bases: TGTGCCAGCAGTGAGTGGGGCAGTGAAGCTTTCTTT.

This clonotype was seen repeatedly, ten times or more. The chain links TRBV3-1 to TRBJ1-3; a weak D match, TRBD1 (5 bases). This CDR3 is 14 amino acids long. Germline lookup yields CDR1 LGHDT and CDR2 YNNKEL (reference sequence). Trimming pared 2 bases from V and 4 bases from J, leaving 9 bases between. The CDR3 spells CASSQSDTGNTIYF. In DNA form, the CDR3 reads TGTGCCAGCAGCCAATCGGACACAGGAAACACCATATATTTT.

This clonotype has a count of ten or more. The CDR3 here is CASSLRGASSTDTQYF. The CDR3 DNA is TGTGCCAGCAGCCTGCGGGGGGCCTCCTCCACAGATACGCAGTATTTT. The chain couples TRBV7-3 to TRBJ2-3; 8 bases align to TRBD2. Germline V gene data show CDR1 as SGHTA and CDR2 as FQGTGA. This CDR3 contains 16 residues. The junction had 9 bases not matched to a gene; V was cut back by 5 bases and J by 2 bases.

This clonotype was seen at least ten times. The chain carries TRBV12-3 or TRBV12-4 and TRBJ2-1; 9 bases map to TRBD2. CDR3 length equals 16 residues. The junction had 10 bases not matched to a gene; V was cut back by 6 bases and J by 4 bases. For the CDR3, the DNA is TGTGCCAGCAGCACCATTCCGGCGGGGGGGTACAATGAGCAGTTCTTC. It encodes CASSTIPAGGYNEQFF.